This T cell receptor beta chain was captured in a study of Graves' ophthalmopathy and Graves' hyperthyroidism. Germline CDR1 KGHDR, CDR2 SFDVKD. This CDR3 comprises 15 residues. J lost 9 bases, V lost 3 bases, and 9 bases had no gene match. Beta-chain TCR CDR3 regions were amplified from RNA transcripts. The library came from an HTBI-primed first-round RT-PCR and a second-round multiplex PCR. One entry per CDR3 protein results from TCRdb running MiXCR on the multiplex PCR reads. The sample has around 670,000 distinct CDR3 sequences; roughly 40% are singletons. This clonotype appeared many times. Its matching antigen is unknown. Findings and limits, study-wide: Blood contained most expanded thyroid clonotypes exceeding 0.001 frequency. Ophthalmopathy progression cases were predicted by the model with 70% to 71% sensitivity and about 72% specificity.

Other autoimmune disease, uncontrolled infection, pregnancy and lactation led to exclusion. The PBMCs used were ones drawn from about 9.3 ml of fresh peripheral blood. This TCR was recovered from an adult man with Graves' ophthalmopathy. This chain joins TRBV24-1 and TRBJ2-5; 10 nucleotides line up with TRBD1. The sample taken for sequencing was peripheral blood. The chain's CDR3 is CATSDPGTGDRAQYF. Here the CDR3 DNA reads TGTGCCACCAGTGATCCCGGGACAGGGGATCGGGCCCAGTACTTC.